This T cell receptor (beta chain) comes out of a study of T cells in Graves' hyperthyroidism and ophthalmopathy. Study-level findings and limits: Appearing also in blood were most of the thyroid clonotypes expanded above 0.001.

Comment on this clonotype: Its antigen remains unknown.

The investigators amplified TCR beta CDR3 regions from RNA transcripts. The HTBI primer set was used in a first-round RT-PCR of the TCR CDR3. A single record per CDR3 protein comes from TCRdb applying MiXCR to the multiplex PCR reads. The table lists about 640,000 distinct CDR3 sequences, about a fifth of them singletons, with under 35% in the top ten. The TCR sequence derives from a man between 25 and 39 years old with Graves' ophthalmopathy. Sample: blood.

DNA for the CDR3: TGTGCCAGCAGTTACTCGAGACTTGAAGCTTTCTTT. As protein: CASSYSRLEAFF. The gene calls are TRBV6-2 or TRBV6-3 and TRBJ1-1; D gene unclear. The CDR3 consists of 12 residues. In germline, CDR1 is MNHEY, CDR2 SVGEGT. V lost 0 bases and J lost 7, with 6 bases in between.